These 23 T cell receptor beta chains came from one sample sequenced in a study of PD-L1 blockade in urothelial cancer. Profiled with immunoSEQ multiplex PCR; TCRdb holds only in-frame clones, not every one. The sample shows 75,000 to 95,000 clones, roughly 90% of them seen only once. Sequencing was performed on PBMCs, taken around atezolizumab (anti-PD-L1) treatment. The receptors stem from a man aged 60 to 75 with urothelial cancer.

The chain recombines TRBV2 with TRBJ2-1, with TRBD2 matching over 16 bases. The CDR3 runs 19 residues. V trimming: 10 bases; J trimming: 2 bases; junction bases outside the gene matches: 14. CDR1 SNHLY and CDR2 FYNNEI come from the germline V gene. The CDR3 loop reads CATPKTPGTSGRAYNEQFF. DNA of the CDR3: TGTGCCACACCTAAGACCCCCGGGACTAGCGGGAGGGCCTACAATGAGCAGTTCTTC.

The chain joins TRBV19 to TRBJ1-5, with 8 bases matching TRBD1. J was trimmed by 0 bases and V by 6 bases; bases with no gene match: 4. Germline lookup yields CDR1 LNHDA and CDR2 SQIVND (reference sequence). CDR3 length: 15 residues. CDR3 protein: CASRPTGGSNQPQHF. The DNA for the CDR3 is TGTGCCAGTAGACCTACAGGGGGTAGCAATCAGCCCCAGCATTTT.

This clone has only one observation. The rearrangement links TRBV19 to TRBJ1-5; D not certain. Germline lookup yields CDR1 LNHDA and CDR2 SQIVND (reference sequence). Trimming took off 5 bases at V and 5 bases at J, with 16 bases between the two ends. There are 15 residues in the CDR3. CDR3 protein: CASSDRGGRDQPQHF. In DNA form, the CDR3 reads TGTGCCAGTAGTGACCGGGGAGGGCGAGATCAGCCCCAGCATTTT.

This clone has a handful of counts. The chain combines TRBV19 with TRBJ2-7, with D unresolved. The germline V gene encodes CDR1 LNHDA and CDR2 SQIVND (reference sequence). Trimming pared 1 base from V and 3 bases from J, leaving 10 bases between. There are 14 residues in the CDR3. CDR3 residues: CASSIAVGVYEQYF. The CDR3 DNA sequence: TGTGCCAGTAGTATAGCAGTAGGAGTCTACGAGCAGTACTTC.

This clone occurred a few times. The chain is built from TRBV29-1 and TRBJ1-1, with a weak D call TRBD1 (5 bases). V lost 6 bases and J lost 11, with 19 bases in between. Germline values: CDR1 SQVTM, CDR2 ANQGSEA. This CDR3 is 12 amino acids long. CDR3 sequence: CSVSSPPGWAFF. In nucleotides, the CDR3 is TGCAGCGTGAGTTCCCCCCCAGGGTGGGCTTTCTTT.

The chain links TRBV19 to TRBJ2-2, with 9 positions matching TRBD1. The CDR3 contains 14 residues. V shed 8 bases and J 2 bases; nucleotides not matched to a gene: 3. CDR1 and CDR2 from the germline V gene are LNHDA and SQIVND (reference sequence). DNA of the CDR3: TGTGCCAGTCGGGACAGGGTCAACACCGGGGAGCTGTTTTTT. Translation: CASRDRVNTGELFF. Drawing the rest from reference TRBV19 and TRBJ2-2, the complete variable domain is DGGITQSPKYLFRKEGQNVTLSCEQNLNHDAMYWYRQDPGQGLRLIYYSQIVNDFQKGDIAEGYSVSREKKESFPLTVTSAQKNPTAFYLCASRDRVNTGELFFGEGSRLTVL.

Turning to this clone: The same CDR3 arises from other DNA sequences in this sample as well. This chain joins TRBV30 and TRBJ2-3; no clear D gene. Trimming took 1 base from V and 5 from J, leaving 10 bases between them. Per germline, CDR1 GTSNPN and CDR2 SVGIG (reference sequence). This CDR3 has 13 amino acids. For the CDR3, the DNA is TGTGCCTGGAGTGGGAATTCGGGAGATACGCAGTATTTT. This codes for CAWSGNSGDTQYF.

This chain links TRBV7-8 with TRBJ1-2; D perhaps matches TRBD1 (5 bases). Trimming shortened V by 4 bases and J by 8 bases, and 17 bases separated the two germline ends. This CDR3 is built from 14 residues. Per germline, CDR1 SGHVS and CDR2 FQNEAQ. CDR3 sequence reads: CASSSQGRGGGYTF. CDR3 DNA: TGTGCCAGCAGCTCCCAAGGGAGGGGAGGAGGCTACACCTTC.

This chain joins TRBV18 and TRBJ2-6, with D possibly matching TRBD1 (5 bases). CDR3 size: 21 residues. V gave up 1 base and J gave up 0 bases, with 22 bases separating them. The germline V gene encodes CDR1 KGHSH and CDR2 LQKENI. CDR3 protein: CASSPLGRGLLPFSGANVLTF. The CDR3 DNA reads TGTGCCAGCTCACCACTTGGAAGGGGCCTTCTCCCGTTCTCTGGGGCCAACGTCCTGACTTTC.

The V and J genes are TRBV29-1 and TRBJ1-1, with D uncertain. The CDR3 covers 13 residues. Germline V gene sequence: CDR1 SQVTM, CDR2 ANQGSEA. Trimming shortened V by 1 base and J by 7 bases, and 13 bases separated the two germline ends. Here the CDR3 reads CSVEGEGRIEAFF. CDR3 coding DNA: TGCAGCGTTGAAGGGGAGGGCCGTATTGAAGCTTTCTTT.

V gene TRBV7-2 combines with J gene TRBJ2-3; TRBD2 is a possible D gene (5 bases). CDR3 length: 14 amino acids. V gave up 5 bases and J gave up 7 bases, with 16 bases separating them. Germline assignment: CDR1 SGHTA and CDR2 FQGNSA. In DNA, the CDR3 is TGTGCCAGCAGCCTAGGACTCTCCCACCATACGCAGTATTTT. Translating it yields CASSLGLSHHTQYF.

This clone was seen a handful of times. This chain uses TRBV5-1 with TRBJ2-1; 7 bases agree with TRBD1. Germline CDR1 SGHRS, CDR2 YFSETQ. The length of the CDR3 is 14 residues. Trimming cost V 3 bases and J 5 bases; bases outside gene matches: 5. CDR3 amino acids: CASSSTGRDNEQFF. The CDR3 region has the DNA TGCGCCAGCAGCTCGACAGGGCGGGACAATGAGCAGTTCTTC.

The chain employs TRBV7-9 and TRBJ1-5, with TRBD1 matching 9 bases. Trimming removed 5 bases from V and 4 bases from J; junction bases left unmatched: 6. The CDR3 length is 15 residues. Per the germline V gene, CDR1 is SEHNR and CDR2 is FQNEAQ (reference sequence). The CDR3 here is CASSRTGTGNQPQHF. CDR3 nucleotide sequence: TGTGCCAGCAGCCGGACCGGGACAGGGAATCAGCCCCAGCATTTT.

The CDR3 region has the DNA TGTGCCTGGAGTGTTCCTAGCGGCCGGCAGTATTTT. Translation gives CAWSVPSGRQYF. The chain is built from TRBV30 and TRBJ2-3, with 7 nucleotides matching TRBD2. The CDR3 has 12 residues. V shed 0 bases and J 11 bases; nucleotides not matched to a gene: 5. Germline V gene data show CDR1 as GTSNPN and CDR2 as SVGIG (reference sequence).

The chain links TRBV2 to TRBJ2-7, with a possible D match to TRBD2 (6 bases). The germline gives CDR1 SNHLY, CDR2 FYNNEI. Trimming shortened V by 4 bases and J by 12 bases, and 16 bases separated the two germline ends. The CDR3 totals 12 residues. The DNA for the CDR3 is TGTGCCAGCAGTGTCGGGCGCGGGGTAGGGTACTTC. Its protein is CASSVGRGVGYF.

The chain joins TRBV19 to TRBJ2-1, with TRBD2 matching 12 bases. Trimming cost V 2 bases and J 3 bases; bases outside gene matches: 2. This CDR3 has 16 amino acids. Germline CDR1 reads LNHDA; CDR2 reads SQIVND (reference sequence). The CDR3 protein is CASSIRTSGIYNEQFF. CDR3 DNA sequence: TGTGCCAGTAGTATACGGACTAGCGGGATCTACAATGAGCAGTTCTTC.

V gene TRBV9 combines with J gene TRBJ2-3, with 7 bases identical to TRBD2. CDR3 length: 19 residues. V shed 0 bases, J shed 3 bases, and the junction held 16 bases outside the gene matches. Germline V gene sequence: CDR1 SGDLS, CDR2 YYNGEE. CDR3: CASSVDVRGLGRVTDTQYF. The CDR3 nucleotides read TGTGCCAGCAGCGTAGATGTTAGAGGTTTGGGGAGGGTGACAGATACGCAGTATTTT.

CDR3: CASSDLGTYGYTF. CDR3 DNA: TGTGCCAGCAGTGATCTAGGCACTTATGGCTACACCTTC. V and J are TRBV2 and TRBJ1-2; D gene ambiguous. The V end lost 3 bases, the J end lost 5 bases, and 10 bases lay between the germline ends. In germline, CDR1 is SNHLY, CDR2 FYNNEI. The CDR3 length is 13 residues. The full variable domain, completed using reference TRBV2 and TRBJ1-2, is EPEVTQTPSHQVTQMGQEVILRCVPISNHLYFYWYRQILGQKVEFLVSFYNNEISEKSEIFDDQFSVERPDGSNFTLKIRSTKLEDSAMYFCASSDLGTYGYTFGSGTRLTVV.

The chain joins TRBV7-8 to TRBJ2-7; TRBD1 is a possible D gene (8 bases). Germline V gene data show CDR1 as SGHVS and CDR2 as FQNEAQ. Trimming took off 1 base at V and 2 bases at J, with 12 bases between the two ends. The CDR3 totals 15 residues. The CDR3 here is CASSLDRGGTYEQYF. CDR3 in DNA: TGTGCCAGCAGCTTAGACAGGGGGGGTACCTACGAGCAGTACTTC.

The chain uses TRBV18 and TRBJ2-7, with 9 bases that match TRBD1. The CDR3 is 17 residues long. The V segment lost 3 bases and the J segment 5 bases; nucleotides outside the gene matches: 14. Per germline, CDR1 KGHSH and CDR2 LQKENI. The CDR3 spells CASSPVDRGILGNEQYF. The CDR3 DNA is TGTGCCAGCTCACCGGTCGACAGGGGGATTTTGGGTAACGAGCAGTACTTC.

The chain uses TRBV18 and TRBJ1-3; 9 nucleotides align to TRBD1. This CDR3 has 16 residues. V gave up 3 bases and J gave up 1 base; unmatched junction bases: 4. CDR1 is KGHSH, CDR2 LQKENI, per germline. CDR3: CASSPTGQGSGNTIYF. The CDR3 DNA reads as TGTGCCAGCTCACCGACAGGACAGGGGTCTGGAAACACCATATATTTT. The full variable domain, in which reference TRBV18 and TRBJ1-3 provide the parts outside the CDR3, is NAGVMQNPRHLVRRRGQEARLRCSPMKGHSHVYWYRQLPEEGLKFMVYLQKENIIDESGMPKERFSAEFPKEGPSILRIQQVVRGDSAAYFCASSPTGQGSGNTIYFGEGSWLTVV.

CDR3 DNA sequence: TGTGCCAGCAGCTTAGGAGGGTACACAGATACGCAGTATTTT. The encoded protein is CASSLGGYTDTQYF. The rearrangement joins TRBV7-9 to TRBJ2-3; tentatively, D is TRBD2 (5 bases). V dropped 1 base and J dropped 2 bases, with 7 bases sitting between them. The CDR3 runs 14 residues. Germline-derived CDR1 and CDR2 are SEHNR and FQNEAQ (reference sequence).

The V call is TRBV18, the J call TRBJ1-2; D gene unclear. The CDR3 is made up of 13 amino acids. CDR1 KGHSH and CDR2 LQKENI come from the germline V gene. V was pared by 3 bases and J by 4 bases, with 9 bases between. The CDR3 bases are TGTGCCAGCTCACCGGACGGGATCTATGGCTACACCTTC. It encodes CASSPDGIYGYTF.